Below, 25 T cell receptor beta chains from the same sample are listed, as sequenced in a study of spatial heterogeneity in lung cancer. The sample's time point: sample taken at primary tumor resection. Unsorted samples of tumor, nontumor lung or frozen PBMC had their whole RNA sequenced. TCRdb processed the 5' RACE reads anew with MiXCR; each CDR3 protein has one entry. This sample yields some 3,500 distinct CDR3 sequences, of which about 25% are seen a single time; approximately 15% belongs to the top ten. The source was normal lung tissue next to the tumor, collected at surgery. The receptors stem from a male donor with early-stage non-small cell lung cancer.

The chain couples TRBV10-3 to TRBJ2-3; D is ambiguous. The CDR3 loop spans 16 amino acids. Germline V lookup: CDR1 ENHRY, CDR2 SYGVKD. Trimming took off 4 bases at V and 0 bases at J, with 14 bases between the two ends. CDR3 in DNA: TGTGCCATCAGTGGACCCGTGGAGCTCAGCACAGATACGCAGTATTTT. Protein sequence: CAISGPVELSTDTQYF.

This clonotype was counted ten times or more. V and J are TRBV2 and TRBJ2-4; 7 bases map to TRBD2. V lost 6 bases to trimming and J lost 9 bases; unmatched junction nucleotides: 11. Germline-derived CDR1 and CDR2 are SNHLY and FYNNEI. The CDR3 spans 14 residues. Here the CDR3 reads CASRSGEGQGIQYF. The DNA for the CDR3 is TGTGCCAGCAGGTCGGGGGAGGGGCAAGGCATTCAGTACTTC.

Within the sample, this clonotype is medium-sized. V usage is TRBV27 and J usage is TRBJ1-1; TRBD1 might be the D (6 bases). Between the trimmed V and J ends, which lost 10 bases and 6 bases, there was a span of 15 bases. CDR1 is MNHEY and CDR2 is SMNVEV in the germline V gene (reference sequence). The CDR3 sequence is 12 residues long. CDR3 bases: TGTGCCACCATTGGGGGCGCCGCTGAAGCTTTCTTT. Translation: CATIGGAAEAFF.

This chain links TRBV24-1 with TRBJ2-3; D remains unclear. CDR1 is KGHDR and CDR2 is SFDVKD in the germline V gene. The CDR3 runs 13 residues. V was clipped by 3 bases and J by 4 bases, with 7 bases between them. The CDR3 DNA sequence: TGTGCCACCAGTGATCCGGGCGCAGATACGCAGTATTTT. Its protein product is CATSDPGADTQYF.

The sample holds many counts of this clonotype. This chain links TRBV30 with TRBJ1-1, with 10 bases matching TRBD1. The CDR3 is made up of 16 amino acids. CDR1 and CDR2 (germline): GTSNPN, SVGIG (reference sequence). J gave up 0 bases and V 2 bases, and 6 bases lay outside the gene matches. The CDR3 region is CAWSTGQGVMNTEAFF. The CDR3 nucleotides read TGTGCCTGGAGTACCGGACAGGGGGTAATGAACACTGAAGCTTTCTTT.

This clonotype appeared many times. This chain joins TRBV20-1 and TRBJ2-7, with 15 bases aligning to TRBD2. The germline V gene encodes CDR1 DFQATT and CDR2 SNEGSKA (reference sequence). This CDR3 is 17 amino acids long. The J segment lost 7 bases and the V segment lost 0 bases, leaving 10 bases of the junction unmatched. The CDR3 coding sequence is TGCAGTGCTAGAGATTCGGGACTAGCGGGAGGCCTAGGGGAGCAGTACTTC. It yields the protein CSARDSGLAGGLGEQYF.

This clonotype turned up a few times. The chain recombines TRBV6-2 or TRBV6-3 with TRBJ2-6; TRBD1 agrees at 8 bases. With V trimmed by 2 bases and J by 6 bases, 3 bases remained unmatched. Germline V gene sequence: CDR1 MNHEY, CDR2 SVGEGT. The CDR3 covers 15 residues. The CDR3 bases are TGTGCCAGCAGTTACCGACAGGGGTCGGCCAACGTCCTGACTTTC. Translating gives CASSYRQGSANVLTF.

CDR3 DNA: TGTGCCAGCAGTTACTCCTTAGCGGGAGGTGGGGAGCAGTACTTC. It yields the protein CASSYSLAGGGEQYF. V is TRBV6-5 and J is TRBJ2-7; 10 bases fit TRBD2. Germline trimming cut 0 bases from V and 7 bases from J; bases unmatched to any gene: 6. Germline lookup yields CDR1 MNHEY and CDR2 SVGAGI. This CDR3 contains 15 residues.

The rearrangement joins TRBV29-1 to TRBJ2-5; TRBD2 matches 9 bases. This CDR3 has 15 residues. Germline V CDR1 and CDR2: SQVTM, ANQGSEA. Unmatched junction bases numbered 11, after V lost 4 bases and J lost 5 bases. The CDR3 DNA is TGCAGCGTTGTCTCCGATAGCGGGAGAGAGGAGACCCAGTACTTC. This sequence encodes CSVVSDSGREETQYF.

This clonotype is labeled medium-sized. J is TRBJ2-3 and V is TRBV30; 9 bases match TRBD1. J lost 7 bases, V lost 3 bases, and 5 bases had no gene match. Germline CDR1 GTSNPN, CDR2 SVGIG (reference sequence). The CDR3 length is 13 residues. The CDR3 here is CAWRDRGENTQYF. In nucleotides, the CDR3 is TGTGCCTGGAGGGACAGGGGCGAAAATACGCAGTATTTT.

The gene calls are TRBV6-1 and TRBJ2-5; D tentatively fits TRBD1 or TRBD2 (5 bases each). Trimming removed 6 bases from V and 5 bases from J, with 13 bases in between. Germline V CDR1 and CDR2: MNHNS, SASEGT. The CDR3 contains 13 residues. CDR3 sequence reads: CASSVVRGETQYF. The DNA of the CDR3 is TGTGCCAGCAGCGTCGTCCGGGGCGAGACCCAGTACTTC.

In DNA, the CDR3 is TGTGCCAGCAGCTTCGGGACAGCTAATCAGCCCCAGCATTTT. It translates to CASSFGTANQPQHF. The chain is built from TRBV7-9 and TRBJ1-5; TRBD1 matches 7 bases. The V gene end was trimmed by 3 bases and the J gene end by 4 bases; junction bases not matched to a gene: 3. Germline values: CDR1 SEHNR, CDR2 FQNEAQ (reference sequence). This CDR3 has 14 amino acids. Complete variable domain (other parts from reference TRBV7-9 and TRBJ1-5): DTGVSQNPRHKITKRGQNVTFRCDPISEHNRLYWYRQTLGQGPEFLTYFQNEAQLEKSRLLSDRFSAERPKGSFSTLEIQRTEQGDSAMYLCASSFGTANQPQHFGDGTRLSIL.

This chain links TRBV6-5 with TRBJ1-1, with unresolved D. Germline assignment: CDR1 MNHEY and CDR2 SVGAGI. V was pared by 1 base and J by 5 bases, with 5 bases between. There are 12 residues in the CDR3. The CDR3, as DNA: TGTGCCAGCAGTTACTACAGTACTGAAGCTTTCTTT. It translates to CASSYYSTEAFF.

Within the sample, this clonotype is medium-sized. CDR3 protein: CASSLKGYANTGELFF. The CDR3 bases are TGTGCCAGCAGTCTAAAGGGCTATGCGAACACCGGGGAGCTGTTTTTT. The chain recombines TRBV12-3 or TRBV12-4 with TRBJ2-2; D not resolved. CDR3 length: 16 amino acids. V was clipped by 5 bases and J by 0 bases, with 13 bases between them.

This clonotype was counted many times. J is TRBJ2-2 and V is TRBV7-8, with D perhaps TRBD1 (5 bases). Germline V gene lookup returns CDR1 SGHVS and CDR2 FQNEAQ. This CDR3 is built from 18 residues. Trimming shortened V by 1 base and J by 2 bases, and 17 bases separated the two germline ends. The CDR3 DNA is TGTGCCAGCAGCTTAGGGGCAGGGCACTGGTTTAACACCGGGGAGCTGTTTTTT. Protein product: CASSLGAGHWFNTGELFF.

This rearrangement joins TRBV6-5 to TRBJ2-3; 9 bases agree with TRBD2. Per the germline V gene, CDR1 is MNHEY and CDR2 is SVGAGI. The CDR3 has 16 residues. Trimming removed 5 bases from V and 4 bases from J; junction bases left unmatched: 10. The CDR3 protein is CASSPTSGFTPDTQYF. Written as DNA, the CDR3 is TGTGCCAGCAGTCCCACTAGCGGGTTTACCCCAGATACGCAGTATTTT.

A few counts support this clonotype. The chain employs TRBV28 and TRBJ2-3; 8 nucleotides match TRBD1. With V trimmed by 3 bases and J by 6 bases, 17 bases remained unmatched. There are 18 residues in the CDR3. CDR1 and CDR2 (germline): MDHEN, SYDVKM. This CDR3 is CASSFVLQGALGLDTQYF. The CDR3 DNA follows: TGTGCCAGCAGTTTTGTCTTGCAGGGGGCGCTGGGGTTGGATACGCAGTATTTT.

In its sample, this clonotype was seen many times. The rearrangement uses TRBV20-1 and TRBJ2-1; tentatively, D is TRBD2 (5 bases). CDR1 and CDR2 from the germline V gene are DFQATT and SNEGSKA (reference sequence). This CDR3 comprises 16 residues. Trimming shortened V by 2 bases and J by 6 bases, and 20 bases separated the two germline ends. CDR3: CSARTRGSSRSNEQFF. In DNA, the CDR3 is TGCAGTGCTAGAACCCGAGGGTCCTCTCGCTCCAATGAGCAGTTCTTC.

The gene calls are TRBV20-1 and TRBJ1-5; a weak D match, TRBD1 (5 bases). V lost 1 base and J lost 5, with 9 bases in between. The CDR3 has 13 amino acids. From germline, CDR1 is DFQATT and CDR2 SNEGSKA (reference sequence). CDR3 in DNA: TGCAGTGCTAGAGTTCAGGGCGATCAGCCCCAGCATTTT. Residues: CSARVQGDQPQHF.

This sequence joins TRBV10-3 and TRBJ2-7; 10 bases fit TRBD2. V lost 7 bases, J lost 4 bases, and 4 bases stayed unmatched. The CDR3 consists of 13 residues. CDR1 is ENHRY and CDR2 is SYGVKD in the germline V gene. As DNA, the CDR3 is TGTGCCATCACTGCTAGCGGGAGTTACGAGCAGTACTTC. Its protein is CAITASGSYEQYF.

This clonotype is termed medium-sized. V gene TRBV20-1 combines with J gene TRBJ1-5, with TRBD1 matching 11 bases. The V gene end was trimmed by 4 bases and the J gene end by 1 base; junction bases not matched to a gene: 12. Germline V gene data show CDR1 as DFQATT and CDR2 as SNEGSKA (reference sequence). The CDR3 spans 18 residues. In DNA form, the CDR3 reads TGCAGTGCTATCCCTGGGACAGGGGGAACGAGGAGCAATCAGCCCCAGCATTTT. It translates to CSAIPGTGGTRSNQPQHF.

By sample fraction, this clonotype is medium-sized (0.01 to 0.1%). V and J are TRBV20-1 and TRBJ1-2; 8 nucleotides match TRBD1. This CDR3 is 15 amino acids long. Losses at the gene ends were 0 bases for V and 4 bases for J; bases not matched to a gene: 7. The germline gives CDR1 DFQATT, CDR2 SNEGSKA (reference sequence). This chain's CDR3 is CSARDPQGAAYGYTF. The CDR3 region has the DNA TGCAGTGCTAGAGATCCTCAGGGGGCGGCCTATGGCTACACCTTC.

By proportion, this clonotype is medium-sized (0.01 to 0.1%). The chain uses TRBV20-1 and TRBJ1-6, with a weak D call TRBD1 (6 bases). The germline CDR1 and CDR2 sequences are DFQATT and SNEGSKA (reference sequence). Between the trimmed V and J ends, which lost 1 base and 6 bases, there was a span of 7 bases. The CDR3 length is 13 residues. This CDR3 is CSARAGVNSPLHF. CDR3 nucleotide sequence: TGCAGTGCTAGAGCAGGGGTTAATTCACCCCTCCACTTT.

At least ten counts were recorded for this clonotype. This sequence joins TRBV30 and TRBJ1-2, with 12 bases fitting TRBD1. This CDR3 has 17 residues. Germline loops: CDR1 GTSNPN, CDR2 SVGIG (reference sequence). The ends lost 5 bases at V and 3 bases at J; junction bases unmatched: 13. In nucleotides, the CDR3 is TGTGCCTGGTTTGGCGCGGGACAGGGGGCTGGAGACTATGGCTACACCTTC. This translates into CAWFGAGQGAGDYGYTF.

This clonotype is labeled medium-sized. The chain employs TRBV27 and TRBJ2-1; D ambiguous. Germline CDR1 reads MNHEY; CDR2 reads SMNVEV (reference sequence). V was clipped by 2 bases and J by 1 base, with 9 bases between them. This CDR3 comprises 15 residues. CDR3 in DNA: TGTGCCAGCAGTTTAGCTCACCTATCCTACAATGAGCAGTTCTTC. It encodes CASSLAHLSYNEQFF.